Sequencing of this T cell receptor (beta chain) was carried out in a study of beta chain features in type 1 diabetes (dated by TCRdb to between 2018 and 2020). At the level of the whole study: Mean age, gender distribution, total cell number and subset yield were not different between patients and healthy donors. A total of 85 million to 140 million sorted cells were examined across all samples, and the number of cells per subset was strongly correlated with RNA yield. The study compared TCRB repertoires of sorted circulating CD4+ T cell subsets between recently diagnosed type 1 diabetes patients and matched healthy donors. Regulatory and stem cell-like memory subsets were isolated from only 8 patients and roughly eight healthy donors, whereas naive and central memory subsets came from all 30 or so donors.

From each donor, a single peripheral blood sample of 100 to 150 mL on average was drawn into heparinised tubes. Using a panel that included CD45RO, CCR7, CD25, CD127, CD95 and CD27, naive, central memory, regulatory and stem cell-like memory CD4+ T cells were sorted on a BD FACSAria II. A purity above 95% was achieved for all sorted populations. PBMCs were separated immediately by Lymphoprep density gradient centrifugation and were stained directly, without being cultured. So that batch effects would be minimized, each experiment stained and sorted samples in pairs, pairing one healthy donor with one patient. Paper-wide results and their limitations: Only small numbers of individuals were included in the HLA sub-analyses, which left unresolved whether HLA type had any influence on TCRB rearrangement. Naive, central memory and regulatory TCRB repertoires appeared to be more alike among patients than among healthy donors. At VDJ recombination sites, type 1 diabetes patients had fewer insertions and more deleted nucleotides, which implies abnormalities in thymic rearrangement. Sequencing cDNA rather than genomic DNA could over-represent highly expressing activated cells, although activation and CD3 levels did not differ between groups. Type 1 diabetes patients showed a moderate but significant shortening of TCRB CDR3 length in all four CD4+ subsets. Shorter templates might be favored by PCR, yet because patient and control samples were amplified and corrected together, any such skew would affect both groups equally.

All of the isolated RNA was reverse transcribed with the High Capacity cDNA Reverse Transcription Kit, so expressed TCRB transcripts were sequenced. Naive, central memory and regulatory T cell samples underwent deep immunoSEQ sequencing, averaging roughly 3.4 million total reads per sample. Sorted cells were lysed in RLT buffer and RNA was extracted with DNase-treated RNeasy Micro or Mini kits, depending on cell number. To prevent cross-contamination, each cell subset was processed individually, whereas patient and healthy donor samples were processed jointly. The immunoSEQ multiplex PCR was used to amplify TCRB sequences from cDNA, generating 87-bp fragments that spanned the CDR3 region. Sequencing of the amplicons was done on the Illumina HiSeq platform. As for the authors' bioinformatics: PCR bias was computationally corrected using synthetic template baselines, reads within Hamming distance 2 were collapsed, and singletons that could not be merged were discarded. Reads were aligned against IMGT to assign V, D and J genes, CDR3 length and insertions or deletions at six rearrangement sites. Within each subset, clonotype counts were normalized to sorted cell number, and only after that were true diversity and Gini coefficients computed with the tcR R package. Repertoire sharing was quantified using the overlap coefficient calculated on TCRB nucleotide sequences. The table was pulled from immuneACCESS by TCRdb, which kept in-frame rearrangements only. Such tables lose some clones; where checked, under half of the loss comes from unresolved V genes, and the rest has no known cause. For V, J and clone size, that table is used; D and trimming come from the DNA. The sample table records roughly 150,000 clones; roughly 9% of these occur just once. About 0.7% of the sample lies in the top ten.

The CDR3 runs 14 amino acids, cysteine and phenylalanine included. The kept DNA is CDR3 alone, 42 bases in frame from the first base. V was cut back by 7 bases and J by 6 bases, leaving a gap of 16 bases between them. CDR1 and CDR2, per the germline V gene (reference sequence), are LNHDA and SQIVND. This clone appeared a few times. There is no known antigen for this receptor. Per-base quality was not reported, and no clone a single base away is much larger than it. Sequencing input: central memory CD4+ T cells from blood. The sequence was obtained from a woman aged 25-40 years with type 1 diabetes. The chain links TRBV19 with TRBJ2-1, with the D gene call left open. The DNA sequence is TGTGCCAGTAATCCGGGTCAGTCTCTCAATGAGCAGTTCTTC. It encodes CASNPGQSLNEQFF.